This T cell receptor beta chain was documented in a study of technical replicates of blood from a few donors. In germline, CDR1 is SEHNR, CDR2 FQNEAQ (reference sequence). The trim removed 4 bases at V and 5 bases at J, leaving 5 bases unmatched. This CDR3 spans 14 amino acids. Clones were sequenced by immunoSEQ multiplex PCR, and TCRdb holds only the in-frame ones, with some missing. Of approximately 85,000 clones listed, 90% to 95% are singletons. The chain is built from TRBV7-9 and TRBJ2-5; 9 bases align to TRBD1. The TCR comes from a human donor in good health. The sequenced sample was T cells isolated from PBMCs. The chain's CDR3 is CASSSRTGVETQYF. The CDR3 DNA is TGTGCCAGCAGCTCCCGGACAGGGGTGGAGACCCAGTACTTC.